The rows below give T cell receptor beta chains drawn from one sample of a study of control samples from healthy donors and cancer patients. The method was immunoSEQ multiplex PCR; TCRdb's version includes in-frame clones alone and lacks a portion of them. The repertoire holds about 140,000 clones, with around 90% as singletons. Sequencing used blood. The receptors derive from a man aged 30-40 years in good health. The CDR3 runs from the conserved cysteine through the conserved F or W. A D gene is named only where the DNA matches it firmly. Rows may omit the clone size; those that give it use once, few, many or a size class.

clone_size	d_call	j_call	v_call	cdr3_nt	cdr3_aa
NA	TRBD2	TRBJ2-7	TRBV23-1	TGCGGCGGGGAGGGGCACGAGCAGTACTTC	CGGEGHEQYF
NA	TRBD2	TRBJ2-2	TRBV19	TGTGCCAGTGGAGGGAGGGGAGAAGCCGGGGAGCTGTTTTTT	CASGGRGEAGELFF
NA	TRBD2	TRBJ2-5	TRBV2	TGTGCCACCACCACCGGGACTAGCGGGATGCTGGGAGAGACCCAGTACTTC	CATTTGTSGMLGETQYF
NA	NA	TRBJ2-7	TRBV6-5	TGTGCCAGCAGTAAGACCGAGGCGAGCTACGAGCAGTACTTC	CASSKTEASYEQYF
NA	TRBD1	TRBJ1-5	TRBV25-1	TGTGCCAGCAGGGGACAGGGGGCCCTCAATCAGCCCCAGCATTTT	CASRGQGALNQPQHF
NA	NA	TRBJ2-2	TRBV4-3	TGCGCCAGCAGCCGGGGAACCGCGAACACCGGGGAGCTGTTTTTT	CASSRGTANTGELFF
NA	NA	TRBJ2-1	TRBV6-4	TGTGCCAGCAGTGACTCAGGGCCGGGCGACACCAATGAGCAGTTCTTC	CASSDSGPGDTNEQFF
NA	TRBD2	TRBJ2-7	TRBV24-1	TGTGCCACCAGTGATGCAGGACTAGCGGGGGAGGCCAGACAGTACTTC	CATSDAGLAGEARQYF
NA	TRBD1	TRBJ1-2	TRBV7-9	TGTGCCAGCAGCGAAGGACAGGGGCGGTATGGCTACACCTTC	CASSEGQGRYGYTF
NA	NA	TRBJ2-7	TRBV7-9	TGTGCCAGCAGCATCATCAGGGCTTCAGGGGTCTACGAGCAGTACTTC	CASSIIRASGVYEQYF
NA	NA	TRBJ2-3	TRBV6-2/TRBV6-3	TGTGCCAGCAGCCCAGGTCCGCGTCTAGTATCGACAGATACGCAGTATTTT	CASSPGPRLVSTDTQYF
NA	NA	TRBJ2-3	TRBV29-1	TGCAGCGTTGAGGCCCGGGCAGGGGTAGGCGATACGCAGTATTTT	CSVEARAGVGDTQYF
NA	NA	TRBJ2-2	TRBV5-1	TGCGCCAGCAGCTGGGCGTATGCAGGGGACACCGGGGAGCTGTTTTTT	CASSWAYAGDTGELFF
once	NA	TRBJ1-1	TRBV9	TGTGCCAGCAGCGTAGCAGGGTCGGGCACTGAAGCTTTCTTT	CASSVAGSGTEAFF
NA	TRBD2	TRBJ2-3	TRBV7-9	TGTGCCAGCAGCTTTAGCGGGGGGCCGCAATATTTT	CASSFSGGPQYF
NA	TRBD2	TRBJ2-3	TRBV24-1	TGTGCCACCAGTGAGGCTCGGACTAGCGGGAGTTTTACAGATACGCAGTATTTT	CATSEARTSGSFTDTQYF
NA	NA	TRBJ2-7	TRBV7-2	TGTGCCAGCAGCCCCTTTTTCGCCCGCTCCTACGAGCAGTACTTC	CASSPFFARSYEQYF
NA	NA	TRBJ1-2	TRBV5-6	TGTGCCAGCAGCTTCGGCGGCGGTAGGGGCTACACCTTC	CASSFGGGRGYTF
NA	TRBD1	TRBJ2-7	TRBV7-9	TGTGCCAGCAGCCCAACGGGACAGGGAATTCGCGAGCAGTACTTC	CASSPTGQGIREQYF
NA	NA	TRBJ2-2	TRBV11-3	TGTGCCAGCAGAGCTTCACAGAGGAACACCGGGGAGCTGTTTTTT	CASRASQRNTGELFF
NA	NA	TRBJ2-1	TRBV5-8	TGTGCCAGCAGCTTGGACACCTCGGAGGGCAATGAGCAGTTCTTC	CASSLDTSEGNEQFF
NA	TRBD2	TRBJ2-5	TRBV2	TGTGCCAGCAGGGGATTCCGCGGGGGGCAAGAGACCCAGTACTTC	CASRGFRGGQETQYF
NA	NA	TRBJ1-4	TRBV10-3	TGTGCCATCAATCCCGGGGGGACGGCTGAAAAACTGTTTTTT	CAINPGGTAEKLFF
NA	NA	TRBJ2-7	TRBV7-8	TGTGCCAGCAGCTCAACGCTCAGCAACTACGAGCAGTACTTC	CASSSTLSNYEQYF
NA	TRBD2	TRBJ2-3	TRBV5-6	TGTGCCAGCAGCCTGGGACTAGCGGGCCTCACAGATACGCAGTATTTT	CASSLGLAGLTDTQYF
NA	TRBD1	TRBJ1-5	TRBV19	TGTGCCAGTGACAGGGGTAGCAATCAGCCCCAGCATTTT	CASDRGSNQPQHF